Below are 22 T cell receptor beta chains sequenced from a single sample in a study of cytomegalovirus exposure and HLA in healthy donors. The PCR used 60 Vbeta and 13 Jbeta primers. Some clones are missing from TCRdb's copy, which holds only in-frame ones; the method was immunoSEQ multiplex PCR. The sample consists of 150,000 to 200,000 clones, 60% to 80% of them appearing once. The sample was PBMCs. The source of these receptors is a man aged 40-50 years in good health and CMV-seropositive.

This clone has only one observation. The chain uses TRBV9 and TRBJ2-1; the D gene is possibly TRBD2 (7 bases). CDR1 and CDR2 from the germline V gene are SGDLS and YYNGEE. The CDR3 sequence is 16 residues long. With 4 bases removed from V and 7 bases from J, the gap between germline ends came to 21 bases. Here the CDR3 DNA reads TGTGCCAGCAGCTTTACAGGGTCGGGGGGAGGAAATGAGCAGTTCTTC. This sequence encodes CASSFTGSGGGNEQFF.

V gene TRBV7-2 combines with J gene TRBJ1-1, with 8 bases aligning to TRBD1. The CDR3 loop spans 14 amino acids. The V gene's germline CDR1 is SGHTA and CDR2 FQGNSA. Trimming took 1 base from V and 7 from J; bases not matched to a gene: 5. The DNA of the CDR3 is TGTGCCAGCAGCTTAGTTGGACAGGGTATTGAAGCTTTCTTT. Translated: CASSLVGQGIEAFF.

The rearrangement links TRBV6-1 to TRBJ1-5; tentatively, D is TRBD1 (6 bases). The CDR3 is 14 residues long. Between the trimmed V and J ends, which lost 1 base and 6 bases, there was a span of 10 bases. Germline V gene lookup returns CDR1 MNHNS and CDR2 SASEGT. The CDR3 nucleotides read TGTGCCAGCAGTGAAGTGCGGGGGCCTCAGCCCCAGCATTTT. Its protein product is CASSEVRGPQPQHF.

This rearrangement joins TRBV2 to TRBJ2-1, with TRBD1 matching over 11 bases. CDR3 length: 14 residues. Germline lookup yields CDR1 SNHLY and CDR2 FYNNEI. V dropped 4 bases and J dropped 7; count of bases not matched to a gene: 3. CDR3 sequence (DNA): TGTGCCAGCAGTGGGGGACAGGGGGGGAATGAGCAGTTCTTC. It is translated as CASSGGQGGNEQFF.

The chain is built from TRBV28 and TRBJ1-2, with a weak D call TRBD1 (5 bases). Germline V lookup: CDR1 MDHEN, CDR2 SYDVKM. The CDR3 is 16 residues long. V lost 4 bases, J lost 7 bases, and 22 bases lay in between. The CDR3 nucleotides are TGTGCCAGCAGTTCTCAGCGGACGGAGGGGCTAGTTGGCTACACCTTC. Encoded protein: CASSSQRTEGLVGYTF.

CDR3 nucleotide sequence: TGTGCCAGCAGCTCACAGGGGACCGGGGAGCTGTTTTTT. As protein: CASSSQGTGELFF. The rearrangement joins TRBV14 to TRBJ2-2; 7 positions match TRBD1. Germline values: CDR1 SGHDN, CDR2 FVKESK. The V and J ends lost 5 bases and 5 bases, in that order; junction bases with no gene match: 2. The CDR3 contains 13 residues. The full variable domain, its missing parts supplied by reference TRBV14 and TRBJ2-2, is EAGVTQFPSHSVIEKGQTVTLRCDPISGHDNLYWYRRVMGKEIKFLLHFVKESKQDESGMPNNRFLAERTGGTYSTLKVQPAELEDSGVYFCASSSQGTGELFFGEGSRLTVL.

CDR3 residues: CASSPRVSNTEAFF. CDR3 DNA sequence: TGTGCCAGCAGTCCCCGGGTCTCTAACACTGAAGCTTTCTTT. J is TRBJ1-1 and V is TRBV27; unclear D gene. This CDR3 has 14 residues. Trimming removed 5 bases at V and 2 bases at J, with 12 bases between. From germline, CDR1 is MNHEY and CDR2 SMNVEV (reference sequence).

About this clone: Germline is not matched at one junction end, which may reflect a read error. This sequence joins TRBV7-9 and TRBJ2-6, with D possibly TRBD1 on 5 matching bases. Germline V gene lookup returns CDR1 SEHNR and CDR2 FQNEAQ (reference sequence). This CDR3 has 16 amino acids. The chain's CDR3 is CASSLGASSGANGLTF. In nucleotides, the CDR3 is TGTGCCAGCAGCTTAGGCGCCAGCTCTGGGGCCAACGGCCTGACTTTC.

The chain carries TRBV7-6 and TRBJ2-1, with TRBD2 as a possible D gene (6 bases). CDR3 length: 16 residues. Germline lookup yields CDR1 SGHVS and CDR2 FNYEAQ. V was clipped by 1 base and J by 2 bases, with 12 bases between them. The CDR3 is CASSLVEGGTYNEQFF. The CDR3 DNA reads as TGTGCCAGCAGCTTAGTGGAGGGTGGGACCTACAATGAGCAGTTCTTC.

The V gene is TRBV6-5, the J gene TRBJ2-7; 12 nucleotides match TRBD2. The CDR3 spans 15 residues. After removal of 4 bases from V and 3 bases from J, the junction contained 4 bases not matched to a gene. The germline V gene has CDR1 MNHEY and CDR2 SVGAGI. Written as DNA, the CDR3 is TGTGCCAGCAGTTCGCGACTAGCGGGAGTCTACGAGCAGTACTTC. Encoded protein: CASSSRLAGVYEQYF.

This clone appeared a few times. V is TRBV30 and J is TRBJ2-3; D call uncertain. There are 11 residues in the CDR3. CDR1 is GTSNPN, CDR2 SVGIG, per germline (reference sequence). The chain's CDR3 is CAWAVLDTQYF. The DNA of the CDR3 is TGTGCTTGGGCGGTGTTAGATACGCAGTATTTT.

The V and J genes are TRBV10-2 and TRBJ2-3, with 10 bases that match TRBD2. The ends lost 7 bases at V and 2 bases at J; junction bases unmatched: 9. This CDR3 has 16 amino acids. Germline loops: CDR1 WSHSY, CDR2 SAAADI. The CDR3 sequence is CASNEAGLADTDTQYF. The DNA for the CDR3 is TGCGCCAGCAACGAGGCAGGACTAGCGGACACAGATACGCAGTATTTT.

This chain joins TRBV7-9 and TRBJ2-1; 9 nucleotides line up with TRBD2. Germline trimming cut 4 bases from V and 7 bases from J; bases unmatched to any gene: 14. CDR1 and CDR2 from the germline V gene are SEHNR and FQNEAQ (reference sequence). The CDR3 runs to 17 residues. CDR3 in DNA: TGTGCCAGCAGCTCCGCGGGAGGGTTGACGTGGGGGAATGAGCAGTTCTTC. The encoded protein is CASSSAGGLTWGNEQFF.

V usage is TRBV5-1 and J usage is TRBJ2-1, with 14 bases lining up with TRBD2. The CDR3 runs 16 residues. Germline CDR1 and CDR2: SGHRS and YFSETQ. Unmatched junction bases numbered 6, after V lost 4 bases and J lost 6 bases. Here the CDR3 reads CASSPGLAGVFNEQFF. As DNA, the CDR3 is TGCGCCAGCAGCCCGGGACTAGCGGGAGTGTTCAATGAGCAGTTCTTC. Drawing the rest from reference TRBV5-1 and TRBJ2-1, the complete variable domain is KAGVTQTPRYLIKTRGQQVTLSCSPISGHRSVSWYQQTPGQGLQFLFEYFSETQRNKGNFPGRFSGRQFSNSRSEMNVSTLELGDSALYLCASSPGLAGVFNEQFFGPGTRLTVL.

DNA of the CDR3: TGTGCCAGCAGTTACCGAGATACAACTAATGAAAAACTGTTTTTT. Its protein product is CASSYRDTTNEKLFF. V and J are TRBV6-6 and TRBJ1-4, with D hard to call. Trimming removed 2 bases from V and 0 bases from J, with 7 bases in between. The germline V gene has CDR1 MNHNY and CDR2 SVGAGI (reference sequence). The CDR3 covers 15 residues.

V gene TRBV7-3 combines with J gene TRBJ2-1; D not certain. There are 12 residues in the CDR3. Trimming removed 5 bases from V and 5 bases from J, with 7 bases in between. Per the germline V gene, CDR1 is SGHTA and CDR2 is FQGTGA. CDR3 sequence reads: CASSPSNNEQFF. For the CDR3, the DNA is TGTGCCAGCAGCCCTAGTAACAATGAGCAGTTCTTC.

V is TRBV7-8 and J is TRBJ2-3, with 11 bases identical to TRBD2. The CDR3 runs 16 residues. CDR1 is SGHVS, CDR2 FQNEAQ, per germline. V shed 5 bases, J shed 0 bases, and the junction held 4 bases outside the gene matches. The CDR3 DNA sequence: TGTGCCAGCAGCCTCAGGACTAGCGGGAGCACAGATACGCAGTATTTT. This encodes CASSLRTSGSTDTQYF. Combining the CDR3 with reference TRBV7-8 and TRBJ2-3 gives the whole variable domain GAGVSQSPRYKVAKRGQDVALRCDPISGHVSLFWYQQALGQGPEFLTYFQNEAQLDKSGLPSDRFFAERPEGSVSTLKIQRTQQEDSAVYLCASSLRTSGSTDTQYFGPGTRLTVL.

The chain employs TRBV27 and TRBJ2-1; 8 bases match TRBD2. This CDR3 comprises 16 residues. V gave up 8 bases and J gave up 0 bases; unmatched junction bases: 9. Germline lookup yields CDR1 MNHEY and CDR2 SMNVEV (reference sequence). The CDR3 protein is CASVHLAGRSYNEQFF. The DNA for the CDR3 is TGTGCCAGCGTACATCTAGCGGGTCGCTCCTACAATGAGCAGTTCTTC.

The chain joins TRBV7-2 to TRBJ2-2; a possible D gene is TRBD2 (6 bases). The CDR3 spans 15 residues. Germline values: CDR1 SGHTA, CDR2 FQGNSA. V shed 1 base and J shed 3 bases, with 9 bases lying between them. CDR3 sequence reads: CASSLDGSYTGELFF. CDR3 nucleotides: TGTGCCAGCAGCTTAGACGGGAGTTACACCGGGGAGCTGTTTTTT.

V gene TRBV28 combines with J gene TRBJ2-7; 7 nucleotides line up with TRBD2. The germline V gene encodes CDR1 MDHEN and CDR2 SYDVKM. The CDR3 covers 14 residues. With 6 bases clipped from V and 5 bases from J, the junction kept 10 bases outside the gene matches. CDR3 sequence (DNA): TGTGCCAGCAGGGGCGCGGGAGAAGGCCACGAGCAGTACTTC. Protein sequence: CASRGAGEGHEQYF.

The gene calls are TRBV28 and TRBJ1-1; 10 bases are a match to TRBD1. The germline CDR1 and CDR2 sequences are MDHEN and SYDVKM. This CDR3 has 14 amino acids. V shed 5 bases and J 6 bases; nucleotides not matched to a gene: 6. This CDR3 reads CASSMGQGSAEAFF. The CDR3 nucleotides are TGTGCCAGCAGTATGGGACAGGGGAGCGCTGAAGCTTTCTTT.

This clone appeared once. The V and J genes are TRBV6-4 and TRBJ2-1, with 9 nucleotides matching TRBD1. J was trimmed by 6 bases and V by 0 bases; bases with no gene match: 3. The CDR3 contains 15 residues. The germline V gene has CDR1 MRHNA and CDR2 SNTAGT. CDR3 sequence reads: CASSDSLTGGNEQFF. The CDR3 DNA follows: TGTGCCAGCAGTGACTCGTTGACAGGGGGCAATGAGCAGTTCTTC.